This entry features one T cell receptor (beta chain) sequence. No antigen is known for it. The data stem from a study of vaccination effects on CD4 cells after COVID-19. This CDR3 has 12 amino acids. The germline V gene has CDR1 SGHVS and CDR2 FQNEAQ. V was trimmed by 4 bases and J by 13 bases, leaving 16 bases between them. Findings of the study overall: The study found marked clonal contraction of infection- and vaccine-induced clones late after vaccination.

Using immunoSEQ multiplex PCR, the repertoire was profiled, and TCRdb retains in-frame clones only, with some absent. The sample holds some 59,000 clones, over 75% seen once. ViraFEST expansion of antigen-specific CD4+ T cells with viral peptide pools preceded sequencing. When around 10 days of culture had elapsed, CD4+ T cells were isolated. Among the vaccine recipients, none had a prior SARS-CoV-2 infection, and nucleocapsid antibodies were negative. Half the medium was swapped for IL-2 medium on days 3 and 7. The sample in question was CD4+ T cells from PBMCs cultured with HCoV-229E spike peptides, obtained before COVID-19 vaccination. This sequence joins TRBV7-8 and TRBJ1-2, with D unclear. The clonotype originates from a human donor who received a COVID-19 vaccine. CDR3 sequence: CASSSAALNCTF. In DNA, the CDR3 is TGTGCCAGCAGCTCAGCGGCCCTTAATTGCACCTTC.